These T cell receptor beta chains were read from a single sample in a study of radiotherapy plus CTLA-4 blockade in lung cancer. Generated by immunoSEQ multiplex PCR, the TCRdb table keeps only in-frame clones and is missing some. The data contain about 100,000 clones, around 82% of them singletons. The sequences come from peripheral blood, collected from a patient treated with radiotherapy plus ipilimumab. The receptors stem from a human donor with non-small cell lung cancer who had stable disease on radiotherapy plus ipilimumab. Both conserved end residues are part of each CDR3. Each record gives: V gene, J gene, clone size, D gene, CDR3 DNA, CDR3 protein. D genes are given only for firm matches. Not every row has a clone size; where given, it reads once, few, many or a size class.

v_gene: TRBV14
j_gene: TRBJ2-5
abundance: -
d_gene: TRBD2
CDR3nt: TGTGCCAGCAGCCCATCATCGGGACTAGCGGGGAAAGAGACCCAGTACTTC
CDR3aa: CASSPSSGLAGKETQYF

v_gene: TRBV28
j_gene: TRBJ2-1
abundance: -
d_gene: TRBD2
CDR3nt: TGTGCCAGCACCCCGACAGGGACTAGCGGGAGTCTTAGGAATGAGCAGTTCTTC
CDR3aa: CASTPTGTSGSLRNEQFF

v_gene: TRBV6-1
j_gene: TRBJ2-7
abundance: once
d_gene: -
CDR3nt: TGTGCCAGCAGTGAAGGGCAGCCCGTATTGTACTTC
CDR3aa: CASSEGQPVLYF

v_gene: TRBV27
j_gene: TRBJ1-2
abundance: -
d_gene: -
CDR3nt: TGTGCCAGCAGTTTATTCGGTGACAGCAACTATGGCTACACCTTC
CDR3aa: CASSLFGDSNYGYTF

v_gene: TRBV27
j_gene: TRBJ2-7
abundance: -
d_gene: -
CDR3nt: TGTGCCAGCAGTTTAGCTGGGCCAAGCTACGAGCAGTACTTC
CDR3aa: CASSLAGPSYEQYF

v_gene: TRBV14
j_gene: TRBJ2-7
abundance: -
d_gene: -
CDR3nt: TGTGCCAGCAGCCCGGGACTTACCTACGAGCAGTACTTC
CDR3aa: CASSPGLTYEQYF

v_gene: TRBV5-1
j_gene: TRBJ1-6
abundance: once
d_gene: TRBD1
CDR3nt: TGCGCCAGCAGCCTCGGGACAGGGGGAGATTCACCCCTCCACTTT
CDR3aa: CASSLGTGGDSPLHF

v_gene: TRBV10-3
j_gene: TRBJ2-3
abundance: -
d_gene: -
CDR3nt: TGTGCCATCAGTGAGTCCGGGTGGGCCACAGATACGCAGTATTTT
CDR3aa: CAISESGWATDTQYF

v_gene: TRBV27
j_gene: TRBJ2-6
abundance: -
d_gene: -
CDR3nt: TGTGCCAGCAGCCTGCTGCCGGCTGGGGCCAACGTCCTGACTTTC
CDR3aa: CASSLLPAGANVLTF

v_gene: TRBV28
j_gene: TRBJ2-3
abundance: once
d_gene: TRBD2
CDR3nt: TGTGCCAGCGGACGGGGGGGGTCAGATACGCAGTATTTT
CDR3aa: CASGRGGSDTQYF

v_gene: TRBV2
j_gene: TRBJ2-7
abundance: -
d_gene: -
CDR3nt: TGTGCCAGCAGTGAAGCGGGGTGGGTGGAACAGGGCTCCTACGAGCAGTACTTC
CDR3aa: CASSEAGWVEQGSYEQYF

v_gene: TRBV13
j_gene: TRBJ2-6
abundance: -
d_gene: -
CDR3nt: TGTGCCAGCAGCCCCAGGGAGTCTGGGGCCAACGTCCTGACTTTC
CDR3aa: CASSPRESGANVLTF

v_gene: TRBV9
j_gene: TRBJ2-1
abundance: -
d_gene: TRBD1
CDR3nt: TGTGCCAGCAGCGTAGGTGACGCGGGACAGGCGAGCTCCTACAATGAGCAGTTCTTC
CDR3aa: CASSVGDAGQASSYNEQFF

v_gene: TRBV6-1
j_gene: TRBJ2-7
abundance: few
d_gene: -
CDR3nt: TGTGCCAGCAGTTCTATTACCCTACTGGGGGAGCAGTACTTC
CDR3aa: CASSSITLLGEQYF

v_gene: TRBV19
j_gene: TRBJ2-7
abundance: -
d_gene: -
CDR3nt: TGTGCCAGTAGTACCCTCCCAGGGCCCTCCTACGAGCAGTACTTC
CDR3aa: CASSTLPGPSYEQYF

v_gene: TRBV2
j_gene: TRBJ2-5
abundance: -
d_gene: -
CDR3nt: TGTGCCAGCAGTGCTAAGGCTAGCTGGGAGACCCAGTACTTC
CDR3aa: CASSAKASWETQYF

v_gene: TRBV27
j_gene: TRBJ2-1
abundance: -
d_gene: -
CDR3nt: TGTGCCAGCACCCCCTCGTGGACTGCCAACAATGAGCAGTTCTTC
CDR3aa: CASTPSWTANNEQFF

v_gene: TRBV2
j_gene: TRBJ2-2
abundance: -
d_gene: -
CDR3nt: TGTGCCAGCAGCGCCGGGATGCCGAACACCGGGGAGCTGTTTTTT
CDR3aa: CASSAGMPNTGELFF

v_gene: TRBV11-2
j_gene: TRBJ1-2
abundance: -
d_gene: -
CDR3nt: TGTGCCAGCAGCTTAGATCGAGGGACCTATGGCTACACCTTC
CDR3aa: CASSLDRGTYGYTF

v_gene: TRBV11-2
j_gene: TRBJ1-3
abundance: -
d_gene: TRBD1
CDR3nt: TGTGCCAGCAGCCATACGACAGGGACGGGGGGAAACACCATATATTTT
CDR3aa: CASSHTTGTGGNTIYF

v_gene: TRBV6-1
j_gene: TRBJ2-3
abundance: -
d_gene: TRBD1
CDR3nt: TGTGCCAGCAGGGGGACAGGGTGGACAGATACGCAGTATTTT
CDR3aa: CASRGTGWTDTQYF

v_gene: TRBV5-1
j_gene: TRBJ2-1
abundance: -
d_gene: -
CDR3nt: TGCGCCAGCAGCTCCCGAATGACTAGTCCGGGGACGAATGAGCAGTTCTTC
CDR3aa: CASSSRMTSPGTNEQFF

v_gene: TRBV11-2
j_gene: TRBJ2-7
abundance: -
d_gene: -
CDR3nt: TGTGCCAGCAGCCGCAACAGGAACGAGCAGTACTTC
CDR3aa: CASSRNRNEQYF

v_gene: TRBV4-2
j_gene: TRBJ2-7
abundance: -
d_gene: -
CDR3nt: TGTGCCAGCAGCCAAGATTTTAATACCTACGAGCAGTACTTC
CDR3aa: CASSQDFNTYEQYF

v_gene: TRBV9
j_gene: TRBJ2-7
abundance: -
d_gene: -
CDR3nt: TGTGCCAGCAGCGTAGCTACAGGCGGGTACGAGCAGTACTTC
CDR3aa: CASSVATGGYEQYF

v_gene: TRBV28
j_gene: TRBJ1-1
abundance: -
d_gene: -
CDR3nt: TGTGCCAGCAGGCCCGGACAGCTGAACACTGAAGCTTTCTTT
CDR3aa: CASRPGQLNTEAFF

v_gene: TRBV5-1
j_gene: TRBJ2-6
abundance: few
d_gene: TRBD2
CDR3nt: TGCGCCAGCAGCTTGGCCGAACTAGCGCTCGCTGGGGCCAACGTCCTGACTTTC
CDR3aa: CASSLAELALAGANVLTF

v_gene: TRBV6-5
j_gene: TRBJ1-6
abundance: -
d_gene: -
CDR3nt: TGTGCCAGCAGTTACTCAGTCGGACTCTCCTCACCCCTCCACTTT
CDR3aa: CASSYSVGLSSPLHF

v_gene: TRBV5-1
j_gene: TRBJ2-3
abundance: -
d_gene: -
CDR3nt: TGCGCCAGCAGCTTAGGACTCCTTACTAGGGGCACAGATACGCAGTATTTT
CDR3aa: CASSLGLLTRGTDTQYF

v_gene: TRBV6-5
j_gene: TRBJ2-2
abundance: -
d_gene: -
CDR3nt: TGTGCCAGCACCAAGGGACGGGTCACCGGGGAGCTGTTTTTT
CDR3aa: CASTKGRVTGELFF

v_gene: TRBV6-5
j_gene: TRBJ1-4
abundance: -
d_gene: -
CDR3nt: TGTGCCAGCGCCTTTAGGCGGGGTAATGAAAAACTGTTTTTT
CDR3aa: CASAFRRGNEKLFF

v_gene: TRBV28
j_gene: TRBJ1-4
abundance: -
d_gene: -
CDR3nt: TGTGCCAGCAGTCCCAGCGGACCGCGTAATGAAAAACTGTTTTTT
CDR3aa: CASSPSGPRNEKLFF

v_gene: TRBV13
j_gene: TRBJ2-7
abundance: -
d_gene: TRBD2
CDR3nt: TGTGCCAGCAGCTTGGGACTAGCGGGGGAAATTGGATCCTACGAGCAGTACTTC
CDR3aa: CASSLGLAGEIGSYEQYF

v_gene: TRBV7-8
j_gene: TRBJ2-1
abundance: -
d_gene: TRBD1
CDR3nt: TGTGCCAGCAGCTTGGGGACAGGGGGCAGGGATGAGCAGTTCTTC
CDR3aa: CASSLGTGGRDEQFF

v_gene: TRBV5-1
j_gene: TRBJ2-7
abundance: -
d_gene: -
CDR3nt: TGCGCCAGCAGCTTGTGGGAAGCCAGCTCCTACGAGCAGTACTTC
CDR3aa: CASSLWEASSYEQYF

v_gene: TRBV5-7
j_gene: TRBJ1-2
abundance: -
d_gene: TRBD1
CDR3nt: TGTGCCAGCAGCTTAGCGTCGGGACAGGTCGCCAGTAACACCTTC
CDR3aa: CASSLASGQVASNTF

v_gene: TRBV5-1
j_gene: TRBJ1-5
abundance: -
d_gene: -
CDR3nt: TGCGCCAGCAGCGTGGGCGGAGGCAATCAGCCCCAGCATTTT
CDR3aa: CASSVGGGNQPQHF

v_gene: TRBV5-1
j_gene: TRBJ2-7
abundance: once
d_gene: TRBD2
CDR3nt: TGCGCCAGCAGCCCCCTAGGACTAGCGGAGAGCTCCTACGAGCAGTACTTC
CDR3aa: CASSPLGLAESSYEQYF

v_gene: TRBV28
j_gene: TRBJ2-5
abundance: once
d_gene: -
CDR3nt: TGTGCCAGCAGCCTTACCTTTGAAGAGACCCAGTACTTC
CDR3aa: CASSLTFEETQYF

v_gene: TRBV28
j_gene: TRBJ1-1
abundance: -
d_gene: -
CDR3nt: TGTGCCAGCGGCTGGGCAACAGCCCGCGCTGAAGCTTTCTTT
CDR3aa: CASGWATARAEAFF

v_gene: TRBV28
j_gene: TRBJ1-1
abundance: -
d_gene: -
CDR3nt: TGTGCCAGCAGTTTAATACAGGTAGGGAACACTGAAGCTTTCTTT
CDR3aa: CASSLIQVGNTEAFF

v_gene: TRBV19
j_gene: TRBJ2-5
abundance: -
d_gene: TRBD2
CDR3nt: TGTGCCAGTTCCCGGACTAGCGGGAGACCAGAAGAGACCCAGTACTTC
CDR3aa: CASSRTSGRPEETQYF

v_gene: TRBV4-1
j_gene: TRBJ2-2
abundance: -
d_gene: -
CDR3nt: TGCGCCAGCAGCCAATATTGGGACGAGAACACCGGGGAGCTGTTTTTT
CDR3aa: CASSQYWDENTGELFF

v_gene: TRBV5-6
j_gene: TRBJ1-2
abundance: -
d_gene: -
CDR3nt: TGTGCCAGCAGCTGGGCCCGGTACAACTATGGCTACACCTTC
CDR3aa: CASSWARYNYGYTF

v_gene: TRBV28
j_gene: TRBJ1-4
abundance: -
d_gene: -
CDR3nt: TGTGCCAGCACCGCGGGGGGGAGAACTGAAAAACTGTTTTTT
CDR3aa: CASTAGGRTEKLFF

v_gene: TRBV7-6
j_gene: TRBJ1-5
abundance: -
d_gene: -
CDR3nt: TGTGCCAGCAGCTTAGCGGATGGGCAGCCCCAGCATTTT
CDR3aa: CASSLADGQPQHF

v_gene: TRBV5-1
j_gene: TRBJ2-2
abundance: once
d_gene: -
CDR3nt: TGCGCCAGCAGCCCGCGGGTGGACAGGAACACCGGGGAGCTGTTTTTT
CDR3aa: CASSPRVDRNTGELFF

v_gene: TRBV5-1
j_gene: TRBJ1-1
abundance: once
d_gene: TRBD1
CDR3nt: TGCGCCAGCAGCTCGACAGGGGCCGCCACATGGAACACTGAAGCTTTCTTT
CDR3aa: CASSSTGAATWNTEAFF

v_gene: TRBV28
j_gene: TRBJ2-1
abundance: -
d_gene: TRBD1
CDR3nt: TGTGCCAGCAGTCCGGTCAGGGGGCGAAATGAGCAGTTCTTC
CDR3aa: CASSPVRGRNEQFF

v_gene: TRBV25-1
j_gene: TRBJ2-1
abundance: once
d_gene: -
CDR3nt: TGTGCCAGCAGTGAAAAGAGTGCCGGCAGGTTCGCTGAGCAGTTCTTC
CDR3aa: CASSEKSAGRFAEQFF

v_gene: TRBV18
j_gene: TRBJ1-1
abundance: -
d_gene: -
CDR3nt: TGTGCCAGCTCACCACGGTCTTCCAACACTGAAGCTTTCTTT
CDR3aa: CASSPRSSNTEAFF

v_gene: TRBV19
j_gene: TRBJ1-5
abundance: once
d_gene: -
CDR3nt: TGTGCCAGTATCGATGCAGGGACTCAGCCCCAGCATTTT
CDR3aa: CASIDAGTQPQHF

v_gene: TRBV6-5
j_gene: TRBJ1-6
abundance: -
d_gene: -
CDR3nt: TGTGCCAGCAGTTACTCGAGGGCGGAACCCCTCCACTTT
CDR3aa: CASSYSRAEPLHF